The 8 T cell receptor beta chains given below trace back to one sample, sequenced in a study of post-analysis software for immune sequencing data. These TCRs are of unknown antigen specificity. Each TCR beta cDNA library carried unique molecular identifiers. TCRdb redid the calling of the PCR reads with MiXCR, one entry per CDR3 protein. There are 350,000 to 500,000 distinct CDR3 sequences in the sample; more than 30% occur only once, and approximately 7.7% lies in the top ten. Study conclusions and caveats: TRBV5-6, TRBV5-1 and TRBV20-1 belonged to a set of a handful of TRBV segments that were more frequent in patients than controls.

The sequencing sample was made of blood. These receptor sequences come from a girl aged 2-10 years with multiple sclerosis.

This clonotype has a single count. J is TRBJ2-5 and V is TRBV10-3, with a weak D call TRBD1 (6 bases). The tail of the sequence fits TRBJ2-7 better, so the J call may be wrong. CDR1 is ENHRY, CDR2 SYGVKD, per germline. CDR3 length equals 14 residues. The CDR3 nucleotides read TGTGCCATCAGCGAAGGGGGTCAGGGCTACGAGCAGTACTTC. Its protein is CAISEGGQGYEQYF.

The chain uses TRBV28 and TRBJ2-1; no clear D. Trimming pared 6 bases from V and 4 bases from J, leaving 19 bases between. CDR3 length: 16 residues. The germline gives CDR1 MDHEN, CDR2 SYDVKM. The chain's CDR3 is CASSPSGYTVYNEQFF. The CDR3, as DNA: TGTGCCAGCAGCCCGTCGGGCTATACCGTATACAATGAGCAGTTCTTC.

This clonotype was recorded only once. The chain has TRBV25-1 and TRBJ1-4; the D is unclear. CDR3 size: 14 residues. Between the trimmed V and J ends, which lost 7 bases and 4 bases, there was a span of 13 bases. From germline, CDR1 is MGHDK and CDR2 SYGVNS. The CDR3 here is CASTARRGNEKLFF. Written as DNA, the CDR3 is TGTGCCAGCACAGCCAGGCGGGGTAATGAAAAACTGTTTTTT.

CDR3 DNA sequence: TGCGCCAGCAGCCAAGCCTCACAGACCTATGGCTACACCTTC. Amino acid sequence: CASSQASQTYGYTF. V and J are TRBV4-1 and TRBJ1-2, with D unresolved. This CDR3 is 14 amino acids long. Germline assignment: CDR1 MGHRA and CDR2 YSYEKL. Trimming shortened V by 1 base and J by 4 bases, and 10 bases separated the two germline ends.

The J gene is TRBJ2-3, the V gene TRBV28, with D possibly being TRBD2 (6 bases). V was pared by 5 bases and J by 9 bases, with 21 bases between. Germline V gives CDR1 MDHEN, CDR2 SYDVKM. The CDR3 consists of 15 residues. CDR3 DNA sequence: TGTGCCAGCAGTCCCGGGGCGGGGCCGATGGAGACGCAGTATTTT. This codes for CASSPGAGPMETQYF.

This sequence joins TRBV10-3 and TRBJ1-1; 7 bases are a match to TRBD1. CDR3 length equals 13 residues. Germline CDR1 ENHRY, CDR2 SYGVKD. V was pared by 7 bases and J by 2 bases, with 4 bases of the junction left unmatched. CDR3 in amino acids: CAITRTGNTEAFF. The CDR3 DNA reads TGTGCCATCACTAGGACAGGAAACACTGAAGCTTTCTTT.

This chain links TRBV12-3 or TRBV12-4 with TRBJ2-1; D not certain. The CDR3 is made up of 15 amino acids. Trimming removed 7 bases at V and 5 bases at J, with 18 bases between. The CDR3 loop reads CASTRLGEGDNEQFF. The CDR3 DNA sequence: TGTGCCAGCACCAGGCTGGGTGAAGGTGACAATGAGCAGTTCTTC.

The V gene is TRBV7-2, the J gene TRBJ1-2, with D hard to call. The CDR3 sequence is 15 residues long. Trimming pared 1 base from V and 5 bases from J, leaving 14 bases between. The germline V gene has CDR1 SGHTA and CDR2 FQGNSA. The CDR3 coding sequence is TGTGCCAGCAGCTTAGATGCGTTAAGCCCTTATGGCTACACCTTC. Translating gives CASSLDALSPYGYTF. Together with reference TRBV7-2 and TRBJ1-2, the CDR3 gives the full variable domain: GAGVSQSPSNKVTEKGKDVELRCDPISGHTALYWYRQSLGQGLEFLIYFQGNSAPDKSGLPSDRFSAERTGGSVSTLTIQRTQQEDSAVYLCASSLDALSPYGYTFGSGTRLTVV.